What follows is one T cell receptor (beta chain) and its context. Antigen unknown. Germline V gives CDR1 DFQATT, CDR2 SNEGSKA (reference sequence). There are 13 residues in the CDR3. The sample originates from a study of CXCR3-negative and CXCR3-positive naive CD8 T cells. Study overall: Summed over all libraries, TRB reads came to around 140 million, with about 1.5 +/- 0.3 million per library.

Researchers prepared the TRB cDNA libraries using 5' RACE with UMI labels. TCRdb reprocessed the 5' RACE reads; each CDR3 protein has one entry and no DNA is given. The sample has 100,000 to 150,000 distinct CDR3 sequences. Study outcomes and limitations: In both naive subsets diversity was comparably high, whereas memory CD8+ cells showed much lower diversity. Greater hydrophobicity was found in TRB CDR3s of CXCR3-positive naive cells than of CXCR3-negative naive cells. Memory cells diverged, while naive CXCR3-positive and CXCR3-negative cells had similar TRBV-TRBJ usage.

The chain joins TRBV20-1 to TRBJ2-3; the D gene TCRdb calls, TRBD2, cannot be checked with no DNA. The receptor comes from a human donor in good health. Some clones in this sample may be carry-over from other donors' samples. Sequencing input: naive CXCR3- CD8+ T cells from blood. Documented subset: CD45RO-CCR7+CD27+CD95- naive CD8+ T cells lacking CXCR3 (TNR3-). The chain's CDR3 is CSAIRAGPDTQYF.